The 14 T cell receptor beta chains in this list originate from one sample, sequenced in a study of shared clonotypes between healthy human individuals. In the naive CD8 group, cells lacked CD45RO and were positively selected for CCR7, so terminally differentiated effector memory CD45RA+ cells were left out. Clones were read by immunoSEQ multiplex PCR, and TCRdb kept only the in-frame ones, dropping some. The sample lists roughly 2,000,000 clones; over 85% were seen once. The sample consisted of naive CD8+ T cells sorted from blood. Receptors originate from a man between 18 and 35 years old in good health.

The V and J genes are TRBV10-3 and TRBJ2-2; unclear D gene. V lost 4 bases and J lost 0, with 9 bases in between. Germline assignment: CDR1 ENHRY and CDR2 SYGVKD. The CDR3 has 15 amino acids. The CDR3 here is CAISGPDPNTGELFF. The CDR3, as DNA: TGTGCCATCAGTGGCCCGGATCCGAACACCGGGGAGCTGTTTTTT.

V and J are TRBV4-3 and TRBJ2-7; 14 positions agree with TRBD2. The CDR3 length is 16 residues. Germline lookup yields CDR1 LGHNA and CDR2 YSLEER. Trimming took 4 bases from V and 3 from J; bases not matched to a gene: 5. The CDR3 nucleotides are TGCGCCAGCAGCCCGACCGGACTAGCGGGAGGCTACGAGCAGTACTTC. It codes for CASSPTGLAGGYEQYF.

The chain links TRBV28 to TRBJ2-5; D possibly matches TRBD1 or TRBD2 (5 bases each). The CDR3 runs to 14 residues. V shed 3 bases and J shed 4 bases, with 12 bases lying between them. CDR1 is MDHEN, CDR2 SYDVKM, per germline. This chain's CDR3 is CASSFRTGLETQYF. CDR3 coding DNA: TGTGCCAGCAGTTTTCGAACAGGACTAGAGACCCAGTACTTC.

This chain joins TRBV18 and TRBJ2-7; D remains ambiguous. Trimming cost V 0 bases and J 0 bases, with 6 bases left between them. CDR1 is KGHSH and CDR2 is LQKENI in the germline V gene. CDR3 length: 14 residues. This chain's CDR3 is CASSPPGNSYEQYF. In nucleotides, the CDR3 is TGTGCCAGCTCACCACCAGGGAACTCCTACGAGCAGTACTTC.

In DNA, the CDR3 is TGTGCCACCACCTCCTCCTATAGCAATCAGCCCCAGCATTTT. The encoded protein is CATTSSYSNQPQHF. This chain joins TRBV28 and TRBJ1-5; D is unresolved. The CDR3 loop spans 14 amino acids. V was trimmed by 10 bases and J by 0 bases, leaving 13 bases between them. Germline V gene sequence: CDR1 MDHEN, CDR2 SYDVKM.

This rearrangement joins TRBV29-1 to TRBJ2-5; D tentatively fits TRBD1 or TRBD2 (5 bases each). The CDR3 has 15 residues. Trimming removed 7 bases at V and 0 bases at J, with 18 bases between. Germline values: CDR1 SQVTM, CDR2 ANQGSEA. The CDR3 reads CSAPEGFLDQETQYF. The CDR3 region has the DNA TGCAGCGCACCTGAGGGGTTTCTAGACCAAGAGACCCAGTACTTC.

The rearrangement uses TRBV7-6 and TRBJ2-3; TRBD2 matches 7 bases. Per the germline V gene, CDR1 is SGHVS and CDR2 is FNYEAQ. Trimming took 2 bases from V and 0 from J; bases not matched to a gene: 2. The CDR3 spans 15 residues. This chain's CDR3 is CASSLISGSTDTQYF. The CDR3 DNA reads TGTGCCAGCAGCTTAATTAGCGGGAGCACAGATACGCAGTATTTT.

The rearrangement joins TRBV15 to TRBJ2-5; D unresolved. Germline CDR1 and CDR2: LNHNV and YYDKDF (reference sequence). The germline V and J ends were trimmed by 1 base and 5 bases, with 20 bases remaining between them. This CDR3 is built from 17 residues. The CDR3 loop reads CATSRAQEGHWAETQYF. CDR3 nucleotides: TGTGCCACCAGCAGAGCGCAGGAAGGGCACTGGGCCGAGACCCAGTACTTC.

The chain combines TRBV7-9 with TRBJ2-7; D remains unclear. Trimming took off 5 bases at V and 5 bases at J, with 7 bases between the two ends. The CDR3 consists of 11 residues. Germline V gives CDR1 SEHNR, CDR2 FQNEAQ (reference sequence). The CDR3 loop reads CASSHEDEQYF. The CDR3 nucleotides are TGTGCCAGCAGCCACGAGGACGAGCAGTACTTC.

The rearrangement links TRBV27 to TRBJ2-7; the match to TRBD2 covers 10 bases. This CDR3 region has 14 residues. With V trimmed by 2 bases and J by 6 bases, 4 bases remained unmatched. Germline V gene lookup returns CDR1 MNHEY and CDR2 SMNVEV (reference sequence). The CDR3 here is CASSLGLAGVEQYF. The DNA of the CDR3 is TGTGCCAGCAGTTTAGGTCTAGCGGGAGTCGAGCAGTACTTC.

This sequence joins TRBV4-3 and TRBJ2-7; D ambiguous. Trimming removed 1 base at V and 4 bases at J, with 14 bases between. CDR3 length: 15 amino acids. Germline-derived CDR1 and CDR2 are LGHNA and YSLEER. Here the CDR3 reads CASSQGRIGEYEQYF. The DNA for the CDR3 is TGCGCCAGCAGCCAAGGACGTATTGGGGAATACGAGCAGTACTTC.

The chain couples TRBV7-9 to TRBJ1-4; TRBD1 is a possible D gene (5 bases). Trimming left V 6 bases short and J 8 bases short, with 10 bases between. The germline V gene encodes CDR1 SEHNR and CDR2 FQNEAQ (reference sequence). This CDR3 comprises 12 residues. This chain's CDR3 is CASSKGSEKLFF. The CDR3 DNA sequence: TGTGCCAGCAGTAAGGGGTCGGAAAAACTGTTTTTT.

The rearrangement joins TRBV12-5 to TRBJ1-4; D possibly corresponds to TRBD1 (6 bases). V lost 3 bases and J 8 bases, leaving 13 bases between the germline ends. This CDR3 contains 14 residues. CDR1 is LGHNT, CDR2 FRNRAP, per germline. CDR3 region: CASGFTGKREKLFF. The CDR3 bases are TGTGCTAGTGGTTTCACAGGGAAACGGGAAAAACTGTTTTTT.

A note on this clone: This sample also contains other DNA sequences that code for the same CDR3. V gene TRBV4-3 combines with J gene TRBJ2-3, with 8 bases matching TRBD2. V lost 3 bases, J lost 3 bases, and 2 bases stayed unmatched. The CDR3 has 14 amino acids. Germline V lookup: CDR1 LGHNA, CDR2 YSLEER. CDR3 nucleotides: TGCGCCAGCAGCCAGAGCGGGAGTACAGATACGCAGTATTTT. It encodes CASSQSGSTDTQYF.